Listed here is a single TCR beta chain. Its antigen is undetermined. Other nucleotide sequences in the sample specify the same CDR3. When replicate PCRs were run on sorted subsets, they used 200 ng DNA, tens of thousands of T cell genomes. TCRdb keeps only in-frame clones here, not all; method: immunoSEQ multiplex PCR. The sample has around 2.1 million clones, about 93% seen once. This sample is part of a study of shared clonotypes between healthy human individuals. Study-wide points: As a rule, naive subsets had a larger estimated richness than memory subsets. Several donors had 5% to 6% of their naive CD4 clonotypes in common.

CD45RO-negative, CCR7-positively selected cells formed the naive CD8 fraction, excluding terminally differentiated effector memory CD45RA+ cells. Donors were healthy HIV-negative adults without recent acute infections or vaccinations. The specimen was naive CD8+ T cells from PBMCs. The sequence came from a man between 18 and 29 years old in good health. Some clones in this sample may be carry-over from other donors' samples.

The CDR3 sequence is CASSLGMNTEAFF. CDR3 coding DNA: TGTGCCAGCAGTTTAGGAATGAACACTGAAGCTTTCTTT. The chain employs TRBV28 and TRBJ1-1; D call uncertain. The germline gives CDR1 MDHEN, CDR2 SYDVKM. This CDR3 is built from 13 residues. The V and J ends lost 2 bases and 0 bases respectively, with 4 bases between them.